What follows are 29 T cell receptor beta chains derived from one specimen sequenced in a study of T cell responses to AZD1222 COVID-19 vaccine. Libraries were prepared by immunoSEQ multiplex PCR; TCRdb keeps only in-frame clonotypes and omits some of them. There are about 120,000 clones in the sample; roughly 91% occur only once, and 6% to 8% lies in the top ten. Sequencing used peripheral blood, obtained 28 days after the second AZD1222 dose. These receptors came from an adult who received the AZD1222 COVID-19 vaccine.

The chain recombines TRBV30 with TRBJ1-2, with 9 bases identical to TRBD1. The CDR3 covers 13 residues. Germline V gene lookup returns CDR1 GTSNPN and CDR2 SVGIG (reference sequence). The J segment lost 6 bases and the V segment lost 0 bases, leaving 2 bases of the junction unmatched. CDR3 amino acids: CAWSVQGANGYTF. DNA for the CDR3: TGTGCCTGGAGTGTACAGGGGGCCAATGGCTACACCTTC.

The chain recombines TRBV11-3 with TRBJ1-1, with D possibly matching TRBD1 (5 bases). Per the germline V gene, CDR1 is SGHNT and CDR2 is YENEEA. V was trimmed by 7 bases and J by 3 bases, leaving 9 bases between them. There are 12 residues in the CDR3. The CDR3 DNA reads TGTGCCAGCACCAAAGGGGACACTGAAGCTTTCTTT. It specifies CASTKGDTEAFF.

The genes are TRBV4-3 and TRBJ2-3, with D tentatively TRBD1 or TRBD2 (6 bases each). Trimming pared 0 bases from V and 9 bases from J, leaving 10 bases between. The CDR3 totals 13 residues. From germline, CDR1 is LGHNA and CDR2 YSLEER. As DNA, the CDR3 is TGCGCCAGCAGCCAAGATCGGGGGCGGACGCAGTATTTT. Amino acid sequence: CASSQDRGRTQYF.

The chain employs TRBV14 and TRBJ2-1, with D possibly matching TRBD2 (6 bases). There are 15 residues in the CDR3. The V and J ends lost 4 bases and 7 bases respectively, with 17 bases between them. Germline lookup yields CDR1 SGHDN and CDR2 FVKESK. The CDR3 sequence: CASSLGRGHFNEQFF. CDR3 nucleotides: TGTGCCAGCAGCCTGGGGCGGGGCCACTTTAATGAGCAGTTCTTC.

The CDR3 DNA is TGTGCCAGCAGCCCCTGGGACAGGGCCCAGTATGGCTACACCTTC. Protein product: CASSPWDRAQYGYTF. The chain uses TRBV3-1 (or the pseudogene TRBV3-2) and TRBJ1-2, with TRBD1 identical over 9 bases. V lost 4 bases to trimming and J lost 5 bases; unmatched junction nucleotides: 8. The CDR3 loop spans 15 amino acids. The V gene's germline CDR1 is LGHDT and CDR2 YNNKEL (reference sequence).

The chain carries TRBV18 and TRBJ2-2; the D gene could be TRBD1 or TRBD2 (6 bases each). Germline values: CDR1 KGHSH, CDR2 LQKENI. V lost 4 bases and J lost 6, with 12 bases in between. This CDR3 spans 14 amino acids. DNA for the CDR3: TGTGCCAGCTCACGGAACAGGGAGGCCGGGGAGCTGTTTTTT. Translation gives CASSRNREAGELFF.

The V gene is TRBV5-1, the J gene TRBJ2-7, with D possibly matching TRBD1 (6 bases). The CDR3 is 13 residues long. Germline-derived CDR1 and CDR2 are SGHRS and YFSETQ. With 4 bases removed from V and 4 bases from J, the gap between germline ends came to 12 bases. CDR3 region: CASSTGGGYEQYF. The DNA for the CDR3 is TGCGCCAGCAGCACTGGGGGCGGTTACGAGCAGTACTTC.

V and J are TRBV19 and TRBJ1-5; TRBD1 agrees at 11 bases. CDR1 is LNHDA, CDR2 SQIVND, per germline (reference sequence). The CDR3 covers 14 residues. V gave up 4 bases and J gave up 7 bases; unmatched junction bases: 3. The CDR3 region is CASSRGTGGQPQHF. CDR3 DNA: TGTGCCAGTAGTAGGGGGACAGGGGGGCAGCCCCAGCATTTT.

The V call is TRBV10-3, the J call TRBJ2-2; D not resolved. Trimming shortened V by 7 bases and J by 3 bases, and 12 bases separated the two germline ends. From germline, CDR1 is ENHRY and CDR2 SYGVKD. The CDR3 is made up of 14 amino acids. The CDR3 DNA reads TGTGCCATCAAAAGATCTGGGGACACCGGGGAGCTGTTTTTT. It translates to CAIKRSGDTGELFF.

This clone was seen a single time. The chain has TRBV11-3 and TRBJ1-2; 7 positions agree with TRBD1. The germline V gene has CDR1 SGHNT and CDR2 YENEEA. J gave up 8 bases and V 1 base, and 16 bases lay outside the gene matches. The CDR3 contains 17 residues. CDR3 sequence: CASSLGDSDATSSGYTF. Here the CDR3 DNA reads TGTGCCAGCAGCTTAGGGGACAGCGATGCGACCTCGTCGGGCTACACCTTC.

The CDR3 DNA reads as TGTGCCAGTAATCCCTCGTGGGGGGCGAGCTATGGCTACACCTTC. Translated: CASNPSWGASYGYTF. V and J are TRBV19 and TRBJ1-2; D is perhaps TRBD1 (6 bases). The CDR3 covers 15 residues. Germline V gives CDR1 LNHDA, CDR2 SQIVND (reference sequence). V dropped 7 bases and J dropped 4 bases, with 19 bases sitting between them.

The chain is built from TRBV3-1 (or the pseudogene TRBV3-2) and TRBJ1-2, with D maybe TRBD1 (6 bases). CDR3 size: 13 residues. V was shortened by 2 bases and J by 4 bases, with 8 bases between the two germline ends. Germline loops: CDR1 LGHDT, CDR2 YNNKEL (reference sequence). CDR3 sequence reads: CASSQNRAYGYTF. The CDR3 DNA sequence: TGTGCCAGCAGCCAAAACAGGGCCTATGGCTACACCTTC.

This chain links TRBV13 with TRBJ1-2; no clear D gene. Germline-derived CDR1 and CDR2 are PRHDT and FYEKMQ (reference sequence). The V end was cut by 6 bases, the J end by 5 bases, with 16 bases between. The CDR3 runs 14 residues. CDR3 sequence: CASSSSGAEYGYTF. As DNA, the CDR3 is TGTGCCAGCAGTAGTTCCGGCGCCGAGTATGGCTACACCTTC.

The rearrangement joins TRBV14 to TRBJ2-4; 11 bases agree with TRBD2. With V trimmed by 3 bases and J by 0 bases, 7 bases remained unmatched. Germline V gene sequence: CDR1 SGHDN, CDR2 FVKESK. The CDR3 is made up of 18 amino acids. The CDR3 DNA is TGTGCCAGCAGCCAGGGACTAGCGGAGTTGATAGCCAAAAACATTCAGTACTTC. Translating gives CASSQGLAELIAKNIQYF.

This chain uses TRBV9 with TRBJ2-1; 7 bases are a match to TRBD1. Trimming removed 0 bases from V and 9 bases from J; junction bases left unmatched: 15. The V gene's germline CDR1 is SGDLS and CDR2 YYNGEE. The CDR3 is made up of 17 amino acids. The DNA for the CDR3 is TGTGCCAGCAGCGTAGCTACGTCGGTACAGGGGAAGGGTGAGCAGTTCTTC. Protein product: CASSVATSVQGKGEQFF.

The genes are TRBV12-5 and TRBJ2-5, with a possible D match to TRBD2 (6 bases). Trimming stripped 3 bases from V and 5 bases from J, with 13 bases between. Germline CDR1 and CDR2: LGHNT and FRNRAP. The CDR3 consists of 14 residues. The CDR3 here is CASGFQLAGETQYF. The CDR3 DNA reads TGTGCTAGTGGTTTCCAACTAGCAGGGGAGACCCAGTACTTC.

The DNA for the CDR3 is TGCAGTGTCCGGGACAGATATGAAGCTTTCTTT. Translation: CSVRDRYEAFF. The chain combines TRBV20-1 with TRBJ1-1; TRBD1 aligns across 7 bases. Germline V lookup: CDR1 DFQATT, CDR2 SNEGSKA (reference sequence). V gave up 7 bases and J gave up 7 bases; unmatched junction bases: 6. CDR3 size: 11 residues.

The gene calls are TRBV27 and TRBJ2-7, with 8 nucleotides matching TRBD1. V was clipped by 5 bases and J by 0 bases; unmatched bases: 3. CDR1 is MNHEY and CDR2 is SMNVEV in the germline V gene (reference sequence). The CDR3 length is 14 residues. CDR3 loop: CASSAQGASYEQYF. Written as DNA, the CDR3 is TGTGCCAGCAGTGCCCAGGGGGCCTCCTACGAGCAGTACTTC.

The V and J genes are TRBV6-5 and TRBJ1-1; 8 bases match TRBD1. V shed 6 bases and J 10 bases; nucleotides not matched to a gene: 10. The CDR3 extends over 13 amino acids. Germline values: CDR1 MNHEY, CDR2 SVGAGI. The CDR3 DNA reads TGTGCCAGCAGACCGGGCTCCGACAGGGGAGCTTTCTTT. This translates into CASRPGSDRGAFF.

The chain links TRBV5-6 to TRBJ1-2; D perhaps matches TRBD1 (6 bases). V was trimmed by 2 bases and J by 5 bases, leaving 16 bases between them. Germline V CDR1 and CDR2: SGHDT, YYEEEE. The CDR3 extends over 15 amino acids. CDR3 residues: CASSFAGANLYGYTF. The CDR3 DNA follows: TGTGCCAGCAGCTTCGCAGGGGCAAACTTATATGGCTACACCTTC.

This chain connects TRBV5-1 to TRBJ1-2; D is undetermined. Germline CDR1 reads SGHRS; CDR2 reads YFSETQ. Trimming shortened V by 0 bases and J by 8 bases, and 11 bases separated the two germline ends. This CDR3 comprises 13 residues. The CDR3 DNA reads TGCGCCAGCAGCTTGGGTCCCAGCAACGGCTACACCTTC. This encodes CASSLGPSNGYTF.

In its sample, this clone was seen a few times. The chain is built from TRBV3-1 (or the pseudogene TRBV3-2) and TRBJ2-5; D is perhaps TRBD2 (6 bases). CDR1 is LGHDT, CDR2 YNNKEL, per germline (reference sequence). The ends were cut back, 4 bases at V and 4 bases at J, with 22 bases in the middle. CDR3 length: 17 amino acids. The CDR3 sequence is CASSPLAQVLGGETQYF. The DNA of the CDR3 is TGTGCCAGCAGCCCACTAGCACAAGTCCTGGGGGGAGAGACCCAGTACTTC.

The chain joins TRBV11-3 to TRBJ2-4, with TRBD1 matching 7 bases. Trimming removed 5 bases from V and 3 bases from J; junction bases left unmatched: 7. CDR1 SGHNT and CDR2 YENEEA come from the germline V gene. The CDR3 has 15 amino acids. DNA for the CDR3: TGTGCCAGCAGCGCCTCCGGGACAGTCAAAAACATTCAGTACTTC. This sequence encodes CASSASGTVKNIQYF. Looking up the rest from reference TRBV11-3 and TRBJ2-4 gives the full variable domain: EAGVVQSPRYKIIEKKQPVAFWCNPISGHNTLYWYLQNLGQGPELLIRYENEEAVDDSQLPKDRFSAERLKGVDSTLKIQPAELGDSAVYLCASSASGTVKNIQYFGAGTRLSVL.

The chain's CDR3 is CASSLGPNSPLHF. CDR3 in DNA: TGTGCCAGCAGCTTGGGACCTAATTCACCCCTCCACTTT. V usage is TRBV5-4 and J usage is TRBJ1-6, with D unclear. Trimming left V 0 bases short and J 6 bases short, with 4 bases between. The CDR3 length is 13 residues. The germline V gene encodes CDR1 SGHNT and CDR2 YYREEE (reference sequence).

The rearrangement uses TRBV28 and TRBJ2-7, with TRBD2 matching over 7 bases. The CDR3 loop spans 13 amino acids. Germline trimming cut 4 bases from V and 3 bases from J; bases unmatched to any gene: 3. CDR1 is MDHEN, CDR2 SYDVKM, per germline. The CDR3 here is CASSSRGYYEQYF. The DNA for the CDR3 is TGTGCCAGCAGTTCGCGGGGGTACTACGAGCAGTACTTC.

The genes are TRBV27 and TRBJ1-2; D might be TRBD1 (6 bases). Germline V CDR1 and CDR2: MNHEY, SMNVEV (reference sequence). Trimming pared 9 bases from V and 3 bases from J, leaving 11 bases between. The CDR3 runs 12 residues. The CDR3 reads CASSGDYYGYTF. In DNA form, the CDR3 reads TGTGCCAGTTCAGGGGATTACTATGGCTACACCTTC.

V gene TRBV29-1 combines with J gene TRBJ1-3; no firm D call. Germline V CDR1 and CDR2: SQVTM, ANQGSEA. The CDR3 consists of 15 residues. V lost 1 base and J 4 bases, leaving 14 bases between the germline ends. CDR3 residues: CSVEGGLGTGNTIYF. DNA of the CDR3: TGCAGCGTTGAAGGGGGATTGGGAACGGGAAACACCATATATTTT.

The CDR3 sequence is CASSQLTGKKNYGYTF. The CDR3 coding sequence is TGCGCCAGCAGCCAATTAACAGGGAAAAAGAACTATGGCTACACCTTC. This chain connects TRBV4-1 to TRBJ1-2, with D possibly TRBD1 on 6 matching bases. CDR1 and CDR2 from the germline V gene are MGHRA and YSYEKL. There are 16 residues in the CDR3. V dropped 2 bases and J dropped 2 bases, with 15 bases sitting between them.

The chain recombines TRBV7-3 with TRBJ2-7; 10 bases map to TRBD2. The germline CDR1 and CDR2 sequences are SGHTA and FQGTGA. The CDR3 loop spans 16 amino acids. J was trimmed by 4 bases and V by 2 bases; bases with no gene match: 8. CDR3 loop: CASSLGPGLASYEQYF. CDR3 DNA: TGTGCCAGCAGCTTAGGGCCGGGACTAGCGAGTTACGAGCAGTACTTC.